What follows are 10 T cell receptor beta chains derived from one specimen sequenced in a study of cytomegalovirus exposure and HLA in healthy donors (dated by TCRdb to 2016 to 2017). Libraries were constructed by the immunoSEQ multiplex PCR assay. A mixture of 60 forward primers for TCR Vbeta segments and 13 reverse primers for TCR Jbeta segments was used in the multiplex PCR. TCRdb re-hosts the immuneACCESS table, in-frame sequences only. Its copies lack some clones; in the studies checked, an unresolved V gene accounts for under half of them, and the cause for the rest is not known. Within this sample are 25,000 to 40,000 clones, with around 60% of them counted one time only. The ten largest make up 20% to 25% of the sample. The specimen was PBMCs. These receptors were collected from a man aged 50-59 years in good health and CMV-seropositive.

Only one count was recorded for this clone. CDR3 region: CASSLVGATYEQYF. DNA for the CDR3: TGCGCCAGCAGCTTGGTGGGGGCAACTTACGAGCAGTACTTC. The V and J genes are TRBV5-1 and TRBJ2-7, with a possible D match to TRBD1 (6 bases). Germline V lookup: CDR1 SGHRS, CDR2 YFSETQ. Trimming stripped 0 bases from V and 4 bases from J, with 11 bases between. CDR3 length: 14 residues.

The V call is TRBV6-5, the J call TRBJ1-2; D gene ambiguous. Deletions cut 5 bases from V and 4 bases from J, with 17 bases between. The CDR3 runs to 15 residues. Germline-derived CDR1 and CDR2 are MNHEY and SVGAGI. CDR3 amino acids: CASSPQGGGLYGYTF. In DNA, the CDR3 is TGTGCCAGCAGTCCACAAGGAGGTGGTCTCTATGGCTACACCTTC.

The chain employs TRBV5-1 and TRBJ2-7; TRBD1 agrees at 9 bases. With 2 bases clipped from V and 5 bases from J, the junction kept 5 bases outside the gene matches. CDR3 length: 14 amino acids. Germline V gene lookup returns CDR1 SGHRS and CDR2 YFSETQ. CDR3 loop: CASSFRQGGDEQYF. The CDR3 DNA sequence: TGCGCCAGCAGCTTTAGACAGGGGGGCGACGAGCAGTACTTC.

The table lists this clone with a few counts. This chain links TRBV7-8 with TRBJ1-5, with D unresolved. Per the germline V gene, CDR1 is SGHVS and CDR2 is FQNEAQ. The CDR3 has 16 amino acids. V lost 5 bases and J lost 5, with 19 bases in between. The CDR3, as DNA: TGTGCCAGCAGCGCCCCCCCCGAGGGATATGATCAGCCCCAGCATTTT. This sequence encodes CASSAPPEGYDQPQHF. The full variable domain, in which reference TRBV7-8 and TRBJ1-5 provide the parts outside the CDR3, is GAGVSQSPRYKVAKRGQDVALRCDPISGHVSLFWYQQALGQGPEFLTYFQNEAQLDKSGLPSDRFFAERPEGSVSTLKIQRTQQEDSAVYLCASSAPPEGYDQPQHFGDGTRLSIL.

The rearrangement uses TRBV13 and TRBJ2-7; 10 nucleotides line up with TRBD1. The CDR3 contains 15 residues. V shed 5 bases and J 0 bases; nucleotides not matched to a gene: 4. Germline V gives CDR1 PRHDT, CDR2 FYEKMQ (reference sequence). The CDR3 DNA reads as TGTGCCAGCAGCGACGGGACAGGGGACTCCTACGAGCAGTACTTC. It is translated as CASSDGTGDSYEQYF.

This sequence joins TRBV6-5 and TRBJ2-7; 8 nucleotides line up with TRBD1. Trimming cost V 0 bases and J 0 bases; bases outside gene matches: 4. Germline loops: CDR1 MNHEY, CDR2 SVGAGI. This CDR3 comprises 16 residues. CDR3: CASSYSWQGASYEQYF. The CDR3 coding sequence is TGTGCCAGCAGTTACTCATGGCAGGGGGCCTCCTACGAGCAGTACTTC.

The rearrangement joins TRBV7-9 to TRBJ1-6; TRBD1 is a possible D gene (5 bases). The CDR3 totals 13 residues. From germline, CDR1 is SEHNR and CDR2 FQNEAQ (reference sequence). The V gene lost 5 bases and the J gene lost 8 bases, with 10 bases spanning the gap. The DNA of the CDR3 is TGTGCCAGCAGCCCCGACAGTGATTCACCCCTCCACTTT. It codes for CASSPDSDSPLHF.

There are a few counts of this clone. The genes are TRBV30 and TRBJ1-3, with 7 bases aligning to TRBD1. The germline gives CDR1 GTSNPN, CDR2 SVGIG (reference sequence). CDR3 length equals 14 residues. Trimming took 3 bases from V and 2 from J; bases not matched to a gene: 4. The CDR3 spells CAWSRTGAGNTIYF. CDR3 coding DNA: TGTGCCTGGAGCCGGACAGGAGCTGGAAACACCATATATTTT.

The chain is built from TRBV5-1 and TRBJ1-1; no clear D gene. Trimming took 4 bases from V and 6 from J, leaving 13 bases between them. Germline V CDR1 and CDR2: SGHRS, YFSETQ. This CDR3 has 13 amino acids. In DNA form, the CDR3 reads TGCGCCAGCAGCCTCGTGGAGGTTCCTGAAGCTTTCTTT. Translated: CASSLVEVPEAFF. Drawing the rest from reference TRBV5-1 and TRBJ1-1, the complete variable domain is KAGVTQTPRYLIKTRGQQVTLSCSPISGHRSVSWYQQTPGQGLQFLFEYFSETQRNKGNFPGRFSGRQFSNSRSEMNVSTLELGDSALYLCASSLVEVPEAFFGQGTRLTVV.

J is TRBJ2-7 and V is TRBV15, with 9 bases aligning to TRBD1. CDR3 length: 17 amino acids. Per germline, CDR1 LNHNV and CDR2 YYDKDF (reference sequence). The V segment lost 1 base and the J segment 3 bases; nucleotides outside the gene matches: 10. For the CDR3, the DNA is TGTGCCACCAGCAGAGGCCTCCGGGACAGGGCTAACTACGAGCAGTACTTC. This codes for CATSRGLRDRANYEQYF.